This T cell receptor (beta chain) was observed in a study of blood T cell repertoires in COVID-19. On the study more broadly: Material from acute and convalescent COVID-19 was sourced from the United States, Italy and Spain. PBMCs, B-cell-depleted T cells, or T cells provided the cDNA or gDNA that made up the material.

Germline values: CDR1 LGHNA, CDR2 YNFKEQ. The length of the CDR3 is 15 residues. V lost 5 bases and J 0 bases, leaving 10 bases between the germline ends. In the original processing: From reference gene primer amplification, estimates of nucleated cell counts were derived. TCRdb's copy holds only in-frame clones and misses some; the assay was immunoSEQ multiplex PCR. D and trimming were read from the DNA, whereas the V and J calls and clone size are those reported in that table. The sample lists fewer than 450,000 clones; about 90% were seen once. The cohort comprised adults aged about 18 to 100 years residing in approximately 25 US areas.

The chain has TRBV4-2 and TRBJ1-4; D unresolved. The sequence was collected from a woman in her 30s who had recovered from COVID-19. Sequencing used PBMCs or T cells enriched from blood (not recorded which). CDR3 coding DNA: TGTGCCAGCAGCGAATACGGGGCAACTAATGAAAAACTGTTTTTT. Translation gives CASSEYGATNEKLFF.